Sequencing of this TCR beta chain was carried out in a study of OX40 agonist ivuxolimab in advanced cancers. Concerning the study at large: The costimulatory receptor OX40 (CD134) was targeted by ivuxolimab, a fully human IgG2 agonistic monoclonal antibody. Intravenous ivuxolimab was administered to patients every 2 weeks at six dose levels: 0.01, 0.1, 0.3, 1.5, 3 and 10 mg/kg. Of the approximately 54 dose-escalation patients, hepatocellular carcinoma was present in about 19, melanoma in approximately 15, renal cell carcinoma in 9 and head and neck cancer in 9. In the dose-escalation cohort, 70% to 85% of patients were male, and the mean age was 60 years with a range of roughly 20 to 80. Patients were allowed to have had prior anti-PD-1, anti-PD-L1 or anti-CTLA-4 therapy, and roughly 40% of the dose-escalation patients had been treated with checkpoint inhibitors. Partial responses occurred in three dose-escalation patients: two with cutaneous melanoma and one with hepatocellular carcinoma. Peripheral TCRbeta sequencing aimed to test whether ivuxolimab altered TCR sequence diversity and caused clonal T-cell expansion. The paper describes the monotherapy dose-escalation part (N = 52 patients) of the phase I trial of ivuxolimab. The research as a whole found: Which antigens the clonally expanded peripheral T cells were specific for was not determined. After ivuxolimab, more expanded clones were found on average in CD8+ T cells than in CD4+ T cells. At doses from 0.1 to 3.0 mg/kg, clonal expansion was seen in both CD4+ and CD8+ blood T cells between baseline and week 6. Low levels of normalized T-cell clonal expansion were also seen in some patients who did not respond. In partial responders in the 0.1-3.0 mg/kg groups, normalized peripheral clonal expansion was found to be among the lowest, especially among CD8+ T cells.

The trial excluded patients who had a history of autoimmune disease or who were on systemic immunosuppression. Peripheral blood for TCR sequencing was collected from all dose cohorts at baseline, on cycle 4 day 1, and on cycle 7 day 1. The samples were drawn from a first-in-human, open-label, multicenter phase I dose-escalation trial of ivuxolimab. The trial enrolled adults with locally advanced or metastatic head and neck squamous cell, hepatocellular, melanoma or renal cell carcinoma. Before TCR sequencing, CD4+ and CD8+ T cells were separately sorted from peripheral blood. The CDR3 sequence holds 15 residues, the cysteine and phenylalanine included. CDR3 DNA is the only sequence kept; it has 45 bases, read in frame from the first base. Trimming removed 2 bases from V and 4 bases from J, leaving 11 bases between the germline ends. The germline V gene encodes CDR1 MNHEY and CDR2 SMNVEV (reference sequence).

Genomic DNA was extracted from sorted cells for sequencing of the TCRbeta CDR3 region. The immunoSEQ Assay was used to sequence the TCRbeta CDR3 regions. Here the immuneACCESS table is served through TCRdb, limited to in-frame sequences with V and J called. Missing clones are a known gap in these copies; in checked studies unresolved V genes cover under half, and the rest lacks a known reason. Present in this sample are roughly 92,000 clones, around 90% of which were seen just once. The ten largest clones capture 8.7% of the sample. Concerning this clone: The antigen it binds to is not known. Nothing much larger sits one base from this clone, and base qualities are not available.

The sample here was CD4+ or CD8+ T cells sorted from blood, taken in a trial of the OX40 agonist ivuxolimab. The receptor was isolated from an adult with an advanced solid tumor such as melanoma, head and neck, liver or kidney cancer. The rearrangement combines TRBV27 with TRBJ1-4; the D gene identity is not certain. The nucleotide sequence reads TGTGCCAGCAGTTTAAAACCAGGTCTTAATGAAAAACTGTTTTTT. It specifies CASSLKPGLNEKLFF.